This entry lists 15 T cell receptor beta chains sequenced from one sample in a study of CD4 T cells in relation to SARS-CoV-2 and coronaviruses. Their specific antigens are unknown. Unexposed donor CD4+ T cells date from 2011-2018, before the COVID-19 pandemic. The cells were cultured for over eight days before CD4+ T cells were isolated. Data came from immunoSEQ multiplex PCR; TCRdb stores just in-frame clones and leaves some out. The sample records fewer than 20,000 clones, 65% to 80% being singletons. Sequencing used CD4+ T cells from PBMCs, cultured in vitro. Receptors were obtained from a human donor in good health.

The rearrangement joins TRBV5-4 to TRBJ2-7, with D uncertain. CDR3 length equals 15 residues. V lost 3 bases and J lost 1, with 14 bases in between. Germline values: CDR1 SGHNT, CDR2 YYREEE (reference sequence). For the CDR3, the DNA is TGTGCCAGCAGCTCCGACTTTTATTCTTCCTACGAGCAGTACTTC. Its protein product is CASSSDFYSSYEQYF. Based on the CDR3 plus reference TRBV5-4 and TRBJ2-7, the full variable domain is ETGVTQSPTHLIKTRGQQVTLRCSSQSGHNTVSWYQQALGQGPQFIFQYYREEENGRGNFPPRFSGLQFPNYSSELNVNALELDDSALYLCASSSDFYSSYEQYFGPGTRLTVT.

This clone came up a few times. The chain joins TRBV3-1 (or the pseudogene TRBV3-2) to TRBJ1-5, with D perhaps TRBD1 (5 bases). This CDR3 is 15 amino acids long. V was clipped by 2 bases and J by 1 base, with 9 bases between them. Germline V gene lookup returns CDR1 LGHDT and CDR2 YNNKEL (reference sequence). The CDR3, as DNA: TGTGCCAGCAGCCAAAGGTCAGGGAGCAATCAGCCCCAGCATTTT. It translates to CASSQRSGSNQPQHF.

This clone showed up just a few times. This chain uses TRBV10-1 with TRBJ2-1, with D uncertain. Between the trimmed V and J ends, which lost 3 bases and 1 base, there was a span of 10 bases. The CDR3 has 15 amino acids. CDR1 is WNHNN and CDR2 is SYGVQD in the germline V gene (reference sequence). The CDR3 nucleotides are TGCGCCAGCAGTGACCGAGGTAGATCCTACAATGAGCAGTTCTTC. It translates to CASSDRGRSYNEQFF.

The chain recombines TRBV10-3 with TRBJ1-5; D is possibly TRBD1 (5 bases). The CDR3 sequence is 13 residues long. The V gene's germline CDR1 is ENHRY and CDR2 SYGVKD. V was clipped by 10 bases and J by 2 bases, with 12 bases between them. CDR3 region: CATWDGGNQPQHF. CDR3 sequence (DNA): TGTGCCACTTGGGACGGTGGCAATCAGCCCCAGCATTTT.

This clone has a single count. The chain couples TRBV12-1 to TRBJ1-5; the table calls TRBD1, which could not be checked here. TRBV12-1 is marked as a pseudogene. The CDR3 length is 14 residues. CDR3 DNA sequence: TGTGCCAGCAGCTTCAGGGGCGGCAATCAGCCCCAGCATTTT. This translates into CASSFRGGNQPQHF.

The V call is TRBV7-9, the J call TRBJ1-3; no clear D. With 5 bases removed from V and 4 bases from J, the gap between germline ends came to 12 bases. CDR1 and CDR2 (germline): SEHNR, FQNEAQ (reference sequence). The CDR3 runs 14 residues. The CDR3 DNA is TGTGCCAGCAGCAAGACTGATATAGGAAACACCATATATTTT. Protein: CASSKTDIGNTIYF.

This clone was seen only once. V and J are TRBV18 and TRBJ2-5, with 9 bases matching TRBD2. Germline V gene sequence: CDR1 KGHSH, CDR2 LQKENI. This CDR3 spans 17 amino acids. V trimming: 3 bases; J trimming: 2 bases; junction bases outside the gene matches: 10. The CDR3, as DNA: TGTGCCAGCTCACCGCAAACCCCGACTAGCGGACAAGAGACCCAGTACTTC. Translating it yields CASSPQTPTSGQETQYF.

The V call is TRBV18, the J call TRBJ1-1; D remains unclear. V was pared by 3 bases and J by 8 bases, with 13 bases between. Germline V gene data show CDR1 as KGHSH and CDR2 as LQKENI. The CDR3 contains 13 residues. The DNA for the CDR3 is TGTGCCAGCTCACCGCAAGGACTAGCAGAAGCTTTCTTT. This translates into CASSPQGLAEAFF.

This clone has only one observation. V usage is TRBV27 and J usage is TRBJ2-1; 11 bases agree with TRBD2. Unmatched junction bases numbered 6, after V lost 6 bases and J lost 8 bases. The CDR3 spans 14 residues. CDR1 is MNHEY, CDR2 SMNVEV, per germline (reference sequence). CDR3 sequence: CASSVSGRVDEQFF. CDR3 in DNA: TGTGCCAGCAGCGTTAGCGGGAGGGTCGATGAGCAGTTCTTC.

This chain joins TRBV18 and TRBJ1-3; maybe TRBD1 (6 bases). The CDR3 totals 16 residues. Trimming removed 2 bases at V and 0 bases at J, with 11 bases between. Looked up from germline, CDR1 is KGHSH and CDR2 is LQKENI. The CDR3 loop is CASSPTTGLSGNTIYF. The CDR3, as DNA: TGTGCCAGCTCACCAACAACAGGGCTCTCTGGAAACACCATATATTTT.

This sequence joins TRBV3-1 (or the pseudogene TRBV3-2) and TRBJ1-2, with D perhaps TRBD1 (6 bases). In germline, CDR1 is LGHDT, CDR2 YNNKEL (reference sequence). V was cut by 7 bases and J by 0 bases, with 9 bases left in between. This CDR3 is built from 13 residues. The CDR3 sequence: CASTGAANYGYTF. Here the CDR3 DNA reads TGTGCCAGCACGGGGGCAGCTAACTATGGCTACACCTTC.

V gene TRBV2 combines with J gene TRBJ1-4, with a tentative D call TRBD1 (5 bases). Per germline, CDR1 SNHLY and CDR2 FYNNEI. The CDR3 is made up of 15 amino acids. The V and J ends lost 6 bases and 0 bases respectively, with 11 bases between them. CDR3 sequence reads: CASRWTPATNEKLFF. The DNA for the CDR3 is TGTGCCAGCAGGTGGACACCCGCAACTAATGAAAAACTGTTTTTT. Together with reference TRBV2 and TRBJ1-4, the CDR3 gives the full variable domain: EPEVTQTPSHQVTQMGQEVILRCVPISNHLYFYWYRQILGQKVEFLVSFYNNEISEKSEIFDDQFSVERPDGSNFTLKIRSTKLEDSAMYFCASRWTPATNEKLFFGSGTQLSVL.

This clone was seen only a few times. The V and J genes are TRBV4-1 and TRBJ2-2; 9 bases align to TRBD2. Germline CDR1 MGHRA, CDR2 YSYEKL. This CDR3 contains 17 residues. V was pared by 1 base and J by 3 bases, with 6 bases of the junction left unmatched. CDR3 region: CASSQVSGSGYTGELFF. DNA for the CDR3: TGCGCCAGCAGCCAAGTTAGCGGGAGTGGATACACCGGGGAGCTGTTTTTT.

The DNA for the CDR3 is TGTGCCAGCATCGGAGTTAACAATGAGCAGTTCTTC. Protein: CASIGVNNEQFF. The V and J genes are TRBV7-9 and TRBJ2-1; D gene unclear. V gave up 7 bases and J gave up 5 bases, with 9 bases separating them. The CDR3 totals 12 residues. Looked up from germline, CDR1 is SEHNR and CDR2 is FQNEAQ (reference sequence).

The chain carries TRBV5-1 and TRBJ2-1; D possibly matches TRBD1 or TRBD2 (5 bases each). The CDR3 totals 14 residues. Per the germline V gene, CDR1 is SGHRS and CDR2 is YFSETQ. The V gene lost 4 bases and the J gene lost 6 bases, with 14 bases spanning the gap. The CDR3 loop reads CASSGWDGSNEQFF. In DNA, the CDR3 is TGCGCCAGCAGCGGTTGGGACGGGTCCAATGAGCAGTTCTTC.